In its sample, the clone carrying this T cell receptor (beta chain) was seen many times. This specimen comes from a study of metastatic and nonmetastatic thyroid tumors. The CDR3 contains 13 residues. Trimming stripped 5 bases from V and 6 bases from J, with 13 bases between. Using MiXCR, TCRdb reanalyzed the PCR reads. The table records tens of thousands of clones, over 15% of them present only once. Each patient went into thyroid surgery without having received any treatment. The chain joins TRBV12-3 or TRBV12-4 to TRBJ1-2; D ambiguous. Sequenced material: blood. The clonotype originates from a female donor with papillary thyroid cancer or a benign thyroid nodule (not recorded which). Some clones in this sample may be carry-over from other donors' samples. The CDR3 loop reads CASSRRLSHGYTF. Written as DNA, the CDR3 is TGTGCCAGCAGTCGCCGGCTAAGCCATGGCTACACCTTC.